Below, 6 T cell receptor beta chains from the same sample are listed, as sequenced in a study of cytomegalovirus exposure and HLA in healthy donors. Clones were read by immunoSEQ multiplex PCR, and TCRdb kept only the in-frame ones, dropping some. The data show some 150,000 clones, with approximately 90% seen just once and 6.2% held by the top ten. Sequencing was performed on PBMCs. The receptors come from a woman aged 25-40 years in good health and CMV-seropositive.

The chain combines TRBV28 with TRBJ2-3, with D possibly matching TRBD1 (6 bases). V was clipped by 7 bases and J by 2 bases, with 19 bases between them. The CDR3 totals 16 residues. Germline CDR1 and CDR2: MDHEN and SYDVKM. CDR3 sequence reads: CASNVITGYFTDTQYF. CDR3 nucleotide sequence: TGTGCCAGCAACGTTATAACAGGGTATTTCACAGATACGCAGTATTTT.

The chain has TRBV6-5 and TRBJ1-1; no clear D gene. This CDR3 spans 13 amino acids. CDR1 is MNHEY and CDR2 is SVGAGI in the germline V gene. The germline V and J ends were trimmed by 5 bases and 3 bases, with 10 bases remaining between them. CDR3 nucleotide sequence: TGTGCCAGCAGTCAGGCCGGGGACACTGAAGCTTTCTTT. It codes for CASSQAGDTEAFF.

CDR3 nucleotide sequence: TGTGCCAGCAGTTACAGGGGGCAAGAATATGGCTACACCTTC. Amino acid sequence: CASSYRGQEYGYTF. This chain links TRBV2 with TRBJ1-2, with 9 bases identical to TRBD1. With V trimmed by 5 bases and J by 5 bases, 6 bases remained unmatched. The CDR3 totals 14 residues. Germline loops: CDR1 SNHLY, CDR2 FYNNEI.

V usage is TRBV28 and J usage is TRBJ2-1; 15 nucleotides agree with TRBD2. The trim removed 3 bases at V and 9 bases at J, leaving 3 bases unmatched. Looked up from germline, CDR1 is MDHEN and CDR2 is SYDVKM. This CDR3 region has 15 residues. The CDR3 DNA reads as TGTGCCAGCAGTTTCTGGACTAGCGGGAGGGGTGAGCAGTTCTTC. It encodes CASSFWTSGRGEQFF.

V is TRBV7-9 and J is TRBJ1-6, with a possible D match to TRBD1 (5 bases). This CDR3 spans 15 amino acids. Germline assignment: CDR1 SEHNR and CDR2 FQNEAQ (reference sequence). V lost 5 bases and J lost 3, with 11 bases in between. CDR3 amino acids: CASSRGEVYNSPLHF. The CDR3 nucleotides read TGTGCCAGCAGCAGGGGCGAGGTCTATAATTCACCCCTCCACTTT.

The V gene is TRBV2, the J gene TRBJ2-1; 9 nucleotides match TRBD2. The V gene's germline CDR1 is SNHLY and CDR2 FYNNEI. The CDR3 runs 15 residues. V lost 6 bases, J lost 6 bases, and 9 bases stayed unmatched. The CDR3 sequence: CASRIPGTSTNEQFF. CDR3 nucleotide sequence: TGTGCCAGCAGAATCCCGGGGACTAGCACCAATGAGCAGTTCTTC.